Following are 31 T cell receptor beta chains from one sample sequenced in a study of control samples from healthy donors and cancer patients (dated by TCRdb to 2019 to 2021). The library was produced with the immunoSEQ multiplex PCR assay. In TCRdb, the immuneACCESS table is reduced to in-frame sequences with V and J assigned. These tables do not hold every clone; where another copy was compared, an unresolved V gene accounts for under half, and the others remain unexplained. The table for this sample lists some 110,000 clones; around 91% of them were counted only once. The ten largest account for around 1.1% of the sample. Sample: PBMCs. The source of these receptors is a woman between 45 and 60 years old with colorectal cancer.

J is TRBJ1-2 and V is TRBV14, with 7 bases aligning to TRBD1. CDR1 and CDR2 (germline): SGHDN, FVKESK. The junction had 12 bases not matched to a gene; V was cut back by 1 base and J by 4 bases. The CDR3 has 17 residues. The CDR3 region is CASSQAGDVRQGYGYTF. The CDR3 region has the DNA TGTGCCAGCAGCCAAGCCGGGGATGTTAGACAGGGCTATGGCTACACCTTC. The whole variable domain, remainder taken from reference TRBV14 and TRBJ1-2, is EAGVTQFPSHSVIEKGQTVTLRCDPISGHDNLYWYRRVMGKEIKFLLHFVKESKQDESGMPNNRFLAERTGGTYSTLKVQPAELEDSGVYFCASSQAGDVRQGYGYTFGSGTRLTVV.

This clone came up once. The genes are TRBV27 and TRBJ2-6; maybe TRBD2 (6 bases). Trimming cost V 3 bases and J 0 bases, with 12 bases left between them. The CDR3 length is 17 residues. Germline loops: CDR1 MNHEY, CDR2 SMNVEV (reference sequence). Here the CDR3 DNA reads TGTGCCAGCAGTTTGGGAGGAGGCAACTCTGGGGCCAACGTCCTGACTTTC. Translation gives CASSLGGGNSGANVLTF.

The chain has TRBV7-2 and TRBJ1-3; possibly TRBD1 for D (5 bases). Per germline, CDR1 SGHTA and CDR2 FQGNSA. V was trimmed by 3 bases and J by 5 bases, leaving 11 bases between them. This CDR3 is built from 14 residues. CDR3 region: CASSFRPGRNTIYF. The CDR3 DNA reads as TGTGCCAGCAGCTTTCGACCAGGGAGAAACACCATATATTTT.

The gene calls are TRBV7-2 and TRBJ1-3; D perhaps matches TRBD1 (6 bases). Germline-derived CDR1 and CDR2 are SGHTA and FQGNSA. Deletions cut 3 bases from V and 4 bases from J, with 22 bases between. This CDR3 has 18 residues. The DNA of the CDR3 is TGTGCCAGCAGCTTGAGGATGGGCAGGGGTAAAGCAGGAAACACCATATATTTT. This sequence encodes CASSLRMGRGKAGNTIYF.

The chain is built from TRBV10-3 and TRBJ2-2, with TRBD1 identical over 7 bases. The CDR3 has 15 residues. Germline V lookup: CDR1 ENHRY, CDR2 SYGVKD. With V trimmed by 6 bases and J by 0 bases, 4 bases remained unmatched. CDR3 amino acids: CAISRTGTNTGELFF. CDR3 nucleotide sequence: TGTGCCATCAGCCGGACAGGAACGAACACCGGGGAGCTGTTTTTT.

The CDR3 sequence: CASSLWEGQYNEQFF. CDR3 sequence (DNA): TGCGCCAGCAGCTTGTGGGAGGGGCAATACAATGAGCAGTTCTTC. V usage is TRBV5-1 and J usage is TRBJ2-1; 7 nucleotides line up with TRBD2. With 1 base clipped from V and 4 bases from J, the junction kept 5 bases outside the gene matches. Germline lookup yields CDR1 SGHRS and CDR2 YFSETQ. This CDR3 is built from 15 residues.

The V gene is TRBV5-6, the J gene TRBJ1-3; the D gene is possibly TRBD1 (5 bases). CDR1 is SGHDT, CDR2 YYEEEE, per germline. This CDR3 has 15 residues. V was trimmed by 4 bases and J by 9 bases, leaving 20 bases between them. CDR3 in amino acids: CASSGGDREGGTIYF. The CDR3 region has the DNA TGTGCCAGCAGCGGGGGGGACCGAGAAGGTGGCACCATATATTTT. Variable domain in full (rest from reference TRBV5-6 and TRBJ1-3): DAGVTQSPTHLIKTRGQQVTLRCSPKSGHDTVSWYQQALGQGPQFIFQYYEEEERQRGNFPDRFSGHQFPNYSSELNVNALLLGDSALYLCASSGGDREGGTIYFGEGSWLTVV.

V gene TRBV29-1 combines with J gene TRBJ1-1; the D gene is possibly TRBD1 (5 bases). V gave up 4 bases and J gave up 5 bases, with 23 bases separating them. This CDR3 comprises 16 residues. CDR1 and CDR2 (germline): SQVTM, ANQGSEA. The CDR3 bases are TGCAGCGTTGTCGGTGGGGGAAGAGTAGGGAGGACTGAAGCTTTCTTT. Residues: CSVVGGGRVGRTEAFF.

V usage is TRBV20-1 and J usage is TRBJ1-2; a possible D gene is TRBD1 (5 bases). CDR3 size: 13 residues. Looked up from germline, CDR1 is DFQATT and CDR2 is SNEGSKA (reference sequence). V was pared by 3 bases and J by 4 bases, with 12 bases between. The CDR3, as DNA: TGCAGTGCTAGTTGGGGCCAGGGCTATGGCTACACCTTC. It specifies CSASWGQGYGYTF.

This chain uses TRBV5-1 with TRBJ2-6; D is possibly TRBD1 (6 bases). Germline V lookup: CDR1 SGHRS, CDR2 YFSETQ. This CDR3 has 16 amino acids. The germline V and J ends were trimmed by 0 bases and 0 bases, with 7 bases remaining between them. CDR3 in amino acids: CASSLGGRSGANVLTF. CDR3 coding DNA: TGCGCCAGCAGCTTGGGGGGGCGCTCTGGGGCCAACGTCCTGACTTTC.

The chain couples TRBV5-8 to TRBJ2-7, with TRBD1 matching 10 bases. V shed 0 bases, J shed 4 bases, and the junction held 4 bases outside the gene matches. Germline assignment: CDR1 SGHTS and CDR2 YDEGEE. CDR3 length: 15 residues. The CDR3 is CASSLARDRGYEQYF. CDR3 coding DNA: TGTGCCAGCAGCTTGGCCCGGGACAGGGGTTACGAGCAGTACTTC.

The chain employs TRBV3-1 (or the pseudogene TRBV3-2) and TRBJ1-2; D is ambiguous. V gave up 4 bases and J gave up 7 bases, with 13 bases separating them. Germline V gene lookup returns CDR1 LGHDT and CDR2 YNNKEL (reference sequence). CDR3 size: 13 residues. The CDR3 loop reads CASSPTSQSGYTF. In DNA, the CDR3 is TGTGCCAGCAGCCCTACTTCACAGAGTGGCTACACCTTC.

This clone has more than one count but fewer than ten. V and J are TRBV21-1 and TRBJ2-7; the table gives TRBD2 as D, unverified against the DNA. TRBV21-1 is reported as a pseudogene. This CDR3 spans 16 amino acids. This CDR3 is CASSPRASGKFYEQYF. Here the CDR3 DNA reads TGTGCCAGCAGCCCCCGCGCTAGCGGGAAGTTCTACGAGCAGTACTTC.

The V call is TRBV19, the J call TRBJ2-1; 7 bases agree with TRBD1. The CDR3 consists of 15 residues. V lost 3 bases and J lost 8; bases outside the gene matches: 10. Germline-derived CDR1 and CDR2 are LNHDA and SQIVND (reference sequence). The CDR3, as DNA: TGTGCCAGTAGTATCGACAGGGTAATTGGGGATGAGCAGTTCTTC. This encodes CASSIDRVIGDEQFF.

The chain couples TRBV5-1 to TRBJ2-1; tentatively, D is TRBD2 (6 bases). The germline CDR1 and CDR2 sequences are SGHRS and YFSETQ. Trimming removed 4 bases at V and 0 bases at J, with 8 bases between. The CDR3 is 14 amino acids. The CDR3 nucleotides are TGCGCCAGCAGCCCCGGGGGCTCCTACAATGAGCAGTTCTTC. Residues: CASSPGGSYNEQFF.

The V call is TRBV29-1, the J call TRBJ1-2, with D unclear. In germline, CDR1 is SQVTM, CDR2 ANQGSEA. CDR3 length: 14 amino acids. With 4 bases removed from V and 3 bases from J, the gap between germline ends came to 15 bases. CDR3 amino acids: CSVVIGIQDYGYTF. CDR3 nucleotides: TGCAGCGTTGTTATCGGTATTCAGGACTATGGCTACACCTTC.

The CDR3 region is CASITGLGTEAFF. Here the CDR3 DNA reads TGTGCCAGTATCACAGGGCTGGGGACTGAAGCTTTCTTT. The chain links TRBV19 to TRBJ1-1, with D perhaps matching TRBD1 (6 bases). The CDR3 is made up of 13 amino acids. Germline CDR1 is LNHDA and CDR2 is SQIVND (reference sequence). The ends were cut back, 7 bases at V and 5 bases at J, with 14 bases in the middle.

The chain carries TRBV28 and TRBJ1-5; 8 nucleotides line up with TRBD1. V shed 5 bases, J shed 3 bases, and the junction held 6 bases outside the gene matches. In germline, CDR1 is MDHEN, CDR2 SYDVKM. CDR3 length: 15 residues. CDR3 residues: CASSPQGAYNQPQHF. CDR3 in DNA: TGTGCCAGCAGTCCTCAGGGGGCCTACAATCAGCCCCAGCATTTT.

This clone was seen only once. The chain employs TRBV28 and TRBJ2-7, with D tentatively TRBD1 or TRBD2 (5 bases each). Germline V gives CDR1 MDHEN, CDR2 SYDVKM. V was trimmed by 3 bases and J by 0 bases, leaving 12 bases between them. This CDR3 spans 15 amino acids. The CDR3 DNA sequence: TGTGCCAGCAGTTTTTTGGGGACCGTCTCCTACGAGCAGTACTTC. Residues: CASSFLGTVSYEQYF.

This chain links TRBV12-3 or TRBV12-4 with TRBJ1-2, with 9 bases that match TRBD1. Trimming took 10 bases from V and 5 from J; bases not matched to a gene: 5. The CDR3 sequence is 12 residues long. The CDR3 loop is CATNRGPYGYTF. CDR3 nucleotides: TGTGCCACTAACAGGGGGCCTTATGGCTACACCTTC.

Here the CDR3 DNA reads TGTGCCAGCAGTTCATTCCCCGGTTCCGGCAATGAAAAACTGTTTTTT. Protein product: CASSSFPGSGNEKLFF. This chain connects TRBV5-4 to TRBJ1-4; D remains unclear. The CDR3 has 16 residues. V dropped 5 bases and J dropped 5 bases, with 19 bases sitting between them. Germline values: CDR1 SGHNT, CDR2 YYREEE (reference sequence).

In regard to this clone: The sample has other DNA sequences that encode this CDR3 too. V is TRBV3-1 (or the pseudogene TRBV3-2) and J is TRBJ1-1; no clear D. Germline CDR1 LGHDT, CDR2 YNNKEL (reference sequence). CDR3 size: 13 residues. The germline V and J ends were trimmed by 1 base and 2 bases, with 5 bases remaining between them. CDR3 nucleotides: TGTGCCAGCAGCCAAGTAGGCAACACTGAAGCTTTCTTT. Translating gives CASSQVGNTEAFF.

This rearrangement joins TRBV30 to TRBJ1-6; D not resolved. The CDR3 is 21 amino acids. Looked up from germline, CDR1 is GTSNPN and CDR2 is SVGIG (reference sequence). Trimming took off 2 bases at V and 0 bases at J, with 26 bases between the two ends. The CDR3 loop is CAWSSDRVLSSISSYNSPLHF. CDR3 DNA: TGTGCCTGGAGTTCCGATCGAGTTCTTAGCTCCATTAGCTCCTATAATTCACCCCTCCACTTT.

The chain recombines TRBV10-3 with TRBJ2-1, with no clear D. The V end was cut by 6 bases, the J end by 9 bases, with 15 bases between. The CDR3 totals 13 residues. In germline, CDR1 is ENHRY, CDR2 SYGVKD. CDR3 coding DNA: TGTGCCATCAGAGACCCTGCGTCTACTGAGCAGTTCTTC. It yields the protein CAIRDPASTEQFF.

The chain links TRBV30 to TRBJ1-2; D gene ambiguous. Per the germline V gene, CDR1 is GTSNPN and CDR2 is SVGIG (reference sequence). Trimming removed 2 bases at V and 8 bases at J, with 15 bases between. The CDR3 runs 13 residues. CDR3 coding DNA: TGTGCCTGGAGTTACACCGCCGTGGTGGGCTACACCTTC. It yields the protein CAWSYTAVVGYTF.

V gene TRBV5-1 combines with J gene TRBJ2-1, with 10 positions matching TRBD2. Germline V gene sequence: CDR1 SGHRS, CDR2 YFSETQ. Trimming removed 6 bases from V and 4 bases from J; junction bases left unmatched: 13. The CDR3 runs to 17 residues. The CDR3 spells CASTPDPLAGAYNEQFF. The CDR3 nucleotides are TGCGCCAGCACCCCCGACCCCCTAGCGGGGGCTTACAATGAGCAGTTCTTC.

The chain recombines TRBV3-1 (or the pseudogene TRBV3-2) with TRBJ1-1, with D perhaps TRBD1 (5 bases). Trimming shortened V by 3 bases and J by 5 bases, and 13 bases separated the two germline ends. The CDR3 contains 14 residues. Germline CDR1 LGHDT, CDR2 YNNKEL (reference sequence). CDR3 amino acids: CASSQKGRGTEAFF. Written as DNA, the CDR3 is TGTGCCAGCAGCCAGAAGGGACGGGGAACTGAAGCTTTCTTT.

The rearrangement joins TRBV5-1 to TRBJ2-7; tentative D call: TRBD1 (6 bases). There are 15 residues in the CDR3. Trimming stripped 4 bases from V and 4 bases from J, with 18 bases between. Germline CDR1 reads SGHRS; CDR2 reads YFSETQ. This CDR3 reads CASSPNPDSYYEQYF. CDR3 nucleotide sequence: TGCGCCAGCAGCCCGAACCCGGACAGCTATTACGAGCAGTACTTC. The full variable domain, its missing parts supplied by reference TRBV5-1 and TRBJ2-7, is KAGVTQTPRYLIKTRGQQVTLSCSPISGHRSVSWYQQTPGQGLQFLFEYFSETQRNKGNFPGRFSGRQFSNSRSEMNVSTLELGDSALYLCASSPNPDSYYEQYFGPGTRLTVT.

The CDR3 coding sequence is TGCGCCAGCAGGGCGAGCCCCGCCGACAGGGACACTGAAGCTTTCTTT. The encoded protein is CASRASPADRDTEAFF. This chain uses TRBV5-1 with TRBJ1-1; TRBD1 aligns across 7 bases. Germline loops: CDR1 SGHRS, CDR2 YFSETQ. V gave up 5 bases and J gave up 3 bases; unmatched junction bases: 13. The CDR3 length is 16 residues.

V gene TRBV27 combines with J gene TRBJ2-7, with 9 bases aligning to TRBD1. J lost 5 bases, V lost 3 bases, and 5 bases had no gene match. The germline CDR1 and CDR2 sequences are MNHEY and SMNVEV (reference sequence). The CDR3 runs 14 residues. The CDR3: CASSFGTGFHEQYF. Here the CDR3 DNA reads TGTGCCAGCAGTTTTGGGACAGGGTTCCACGAGCAGTACTTC.

The V and J genes are TRBV5-1 and TRBJ1-1; TRBD1 matches 9 bases. Germline V gives CDR1 SGHRS, CDR2 YFSETQ. V lost 4 bases to trimming and J lost 4 bases; unmatched junction nucleotides: 5. The CDR3 spans 14 residues. The CDR3 spells CASSVGQGTTEAFF. The CDR3 coding sequence is TGCGCCAGCAGCGTGGGACAGGGTACCACTGAAGCTTTCTTT. The full variable domain, completed using reference TRBV5-1 and TRBJ1-1, is KAGVTQTPRYLIKTRGQQVTLSCSPISGHRSVSWYQQTPGQGLQFLFEYFSETQRNKGNFPGRFSGRQFSNSRSEMNVSTLELGDSALYLCASSVGQGTTEAFFGQGTRLTVV.